The 23 T cell receptor beta chains in this list originate from one sample, sequenced in a study of beta chain features in type 1 diabetes. General study results and limits: Researchers report that Type 1 diabetes patients had moderately but significantly shorter TCRB CDR3s across all four CD4+ subsets.

Their antigen targets remain unknown. The entirety of the isolated RNA underwent reverse transcription, so expressed TCRB transcripts were sequenced. Clones were read by immunoSEQ multiplex PCR, and TCRdb kept only the in-frame ones, dropping some. The table lists about 230,000 clones, roughly 16% of them singletons. The sequenced sample consisted of naive CD4+ T cells from blood. The receptors shown here come from a young man with type 1 diabetes.

The chain combines TRBV10-3 with TRBJ2-5; D is undetermined. Between the trimmed V and J ends, which lost 7 bases and 3 bases, there was a span of 12 bases. Looked up from germline, CDR1 is ENHRY and CDR2 is SYGVKD. This CDR3 contains 13 residues. The CDR3 is CAITGSPEETQYF. The CDR3 DNA sequence: TGTGCCATCACGGGTTCCCCCGAAGAGACCCAGTACTTC.

This clone was observed a few times. This chain joins TRBV18 and TRBJ2-5; TRBD2 aligns across 12 bases. CDR1 is KGHSH and CDR2 is LQKENI in the germline V gene. The CDR3 loop spans 15 amino acids. Unmatched junction bases numbered 2, after V lost 2 bases and J lost 4 bases. The CDR3 sequence is CASSPRTSGTETQYF. In DNA, the CDR3 is TGTGCCAGCTCACCAAGGACTAGCGGGACAGAGACCCAGTACTTC.

This CDR3 is CASSYGEGARDEQYF. DNA of the CDR3: TGTGCCAGCAGTTATGGGGAGGGGGCGCGCGACGAGCAGTACTTC. This sequence joins TRBV6-5 and TRBJ2-7; possibly TRBD1 or TRBD2 for D (7 bases each). Trimming removed 3 bases from V and 5 bases from J, with 17 bases in between. The CDR3 covers 15 residues. Germline loops: CDR1 MNHEY, CDR2 SVGAGI.

The chain recombines TRBV7-8 with TRBJ2-7; 10 bases are a match to TRBD2. Germline CDR1 is SGHVS and CDR2 is FQNEAQ. The length of the CDR3 is 18 residues. V lost 0 bases, J lost 3 bases, and 11 bases stayed unmatched. For the CDR3, the DNA is TGTGCCAGCAGCTTAGCGCGGGTTAGCGGGAGGAGAGGCTACGAGCAGTACTTC. Protein product: CASSLARVSGRRGYEQYF. The entire variable domain, with the rest obtained from reference TRBV7-8 and TRBJ2-7, is as follows: GAGVSQSPRYKVAKRGQDVALRCDPISGHVSLFWYQQALGQGPEFLTYFQNEAQLDKSGLPSDRFFAERPEGSVSTLKIQRTQQEDSAVYLCASSLARVSGRRGYEQYFGPGTRLTVT.

The chain uses TRBV27 and TRBJ2-1; TRBD2 matches 14 bases. The J segment lost 6 bases and the V segment lost 4 bases, leaving 2 bases of the junction unmatched. The germline gives CDR1 MNHEY, CDR2 SMNVEV (reference sequence). The CDR3 has 15 amino acids. CDR3 DNA: TGTGCCAGCAGTTCCGGACTAGCGGGAGGCAATGAGCAGTTCTTC. Encoded protein: CASSSGLAGGNEQFF.

This chain connects TRBV7-3 to TRBJ2-1, with 9 bases aligning to TRBD2. CDR1 SGHTA and CDR2 FQGTGA come from the germline V gene. The V and J ends lost 8 bases and 5 bases, in that order; junction bases with no gene match: 4. There are 13 residues in the CDR3. The CDR3 region is CASGGRVNNEQFF. The DNA of the CDR3 is TGTGCCAGCGGCGGGAGGGTAAACAATGAGCAGTTCTTC.

This clone was seen only a few times. The gene calls are TRBV18 and TRBJ1-1, with TRBD1 matching 8 bases. The trim removed 0 bases at V and 4 bases at J, leaving 1 base unmatched. Germline lookup yields CDR1 KGHSH and CDR2 LQKENI. The CDR3 loop spans 14 amino acids. In DNA form, the CDR3 reads TGTGCCAGCTCACCACCGGGGACAGGCACTGAAGCTTTCTTT. Translating it yields CASSPPGTGTEAFF. The complete variable domain, with remaining parts taken from reference TRBV18 and TRBJ1-1, reads NAGVMQNPRHLVRRRGQEARLRCSPMKGHSHVYWYRQLPEEGLKFMVYLQKENIIDESGMPKERFSAEFPKEGPSILRIQQVVRGDSAAYFCASSPPGTGTEAFFGQGTRLTVV.

The rearrangement links TRBV7-2 to TRBJ2-3; tentatively, D is TRBD2 (6 bases). In germline, CDR1 is SGHTA, CDR2 FQGNSA. Between the trimmed V and J ends, which lost 2 bases and 4 bases, there was a span of 16 bases. CDR3 length equals 16 residues. CDR3 coding DNA: TGTGCCAGCAGCTTAATGCCGCCGGGAGCGGCAGATACGCAGTATTTT. Its protein is CASSLMPPGAADTQYF. The full variable domain, completed using reference TRBV7-2 and TRBJ2-3, is GAGVSQSPSNKVTEKGKDVELRCDPISGHTALYWYRQSLGQGLEFLIYFQGNSAPDKSGLPSDRFSAERTGGSVSTLTIQRTQQEDSAVYLCASSLMPPGAADTQYFGPGTRLTVL.

This sequence joins TRBV7-6 and TRBJ2-3; 7 bases are a match to TRBD2. The V segment lost 4 bases and the J segment 7 bases; nucleotides outside the gene matches: 14. The CDR3 has 16 residues. Germline V CDR1 and CDR2: SGHVS, FNYEAQ. The CDR3 DNA is TGTGCCAGCAGCTCCTTTCGGGGGGTTAGCGTGAATACGCAGTATTTT. Amino acid sequence: CASSSFRGVSVNTQYF. The full variable domain, completed using reference TRBV7-6 and TRBJ2-3, is GAGVSQSPRYKVTKRGQDVALRCDPISGHVSLYWYRQALGQGPEFLTYFNYEAQQDKSGLPNDRFSAERPEGSISTLTIQRTEQRDSAMYRCASSSFRGVSVNTQYFGPGTRLTVL.

This clone was recorded a few times. The chain is built from TRBV29-1 and TRBJ2-3; 13 bases map to TRBD2. Unmatched junction bases numbered 4, after V lost 3 bases and J lost 7 bases. CDR1 SQVTM and CDR2 ANQGSEA come from the germline V gene. The CDR3 extends over 14 amino acids. The CDR3 loop is CSVEYGTSGNTQYF. The CDR3 DNA reads TGCAGCGTTGAGTATGGGACTAGCGGGAATACGCAGTATTTT.

In this sample, this clone turned up a few times. CDR3 sequence: CASSKTSSQETQYF. CDR3 sequence (DNA): TGTGCCAGCAGCAAGACTAGCAGCCAAGAGACCCAGTACTTC. This chain joins TRBV7-9 and TRBJ2-5; 7 bases are a match to TRBD2. V lost 5 bases to trimming and J lost 1 base; unmatched junction nucleotides: 4. This CDR3 region has 14 residues. Germline V CDR1 and CDR2: SEHNR, FQNEAQ (reference sequence).

This clone was counted between two and nine times. The V and J genes are TRBV29-1 and TRBJ1-1; tentatively, D is TRBD1 (5 bases). V was pared by 1 base and J by 6 bases, with 15 bases between. Germline CDR1 reads SQVTM; CDR2 reads ANQGSEA. The CDR3 length is 14 residues. The CDR3 loop is CSVEVVGHVAEAFF. CDR3 DNA: TGCAGCGTTGAAGTCGTAGGACACGTCGCTGAAGCTTTCTTT.

V and J are TRBV18 and TRBJ2-7; D may match TRBD1 or TRBD2 (5 bases each). Looked up from germline, CDR1 is KGHSH and CDR2 is LQKENI. V was trimmed by 2 bases and J by 2 bases, leaving 13 bases between them. This CDR3 is built from 15 residues. The CDR3 sequence: CASSPSRDATYEQYF. The CDR3 DNA sequence: TGTGCCAGCTCACCAAGCCGGGACGCTACCTACGAGCAGTACTTC.

V is TRBV11-2 and J is TRBJ2-6, with no clear D. Trimming left V 3 bases short and J 0 bases short, with 6 bases between. Looked up from germline, CDR1 is SGHAT and CDR2 is FQNNGV. The CDR3 length is 15 residues. CDR3 in DNA: TGTGCCAGCAGCTTTACGGACTCTGGGGCCAACGTCCTGACTTTC. This codes for CASSFTDSGANVLTF.

J is TRBJ2-3 and V is TRBV5-1; D unclear. The V end lost 3 bases, the J end lost 2 bases, and 4 bases lay between the germline ends. CDR1 SGHRS and CDR2 YFSETQ come from the germline V gene. There are 12 residues in the CDR3. This CDR3 reads CASSSNTDTQYF. The CDR3 coding sequence is TGCGCCAGCAGCTCCAACACAGATACGCAGTATTTT.

The J gene is TRBJ2-7, the V gene TRBV7-8; tentative D call: TRBD1 (6 bases). V lost 1 base and J lost 4, with 14 bases in between. This CDR3 is 15 amino acids long. CDR1 is SGHVS, CDR2 FQNEAQ, per germline. DNA of the CDR3: TGTGCCAGCAGCTTAGACCGGCAGGGGCGGTACGAGCAGTACTTC. Encoded protein: CASSLDRQGRYEQYF.

This clone was found a few times. The gene calls are TRBV7-2 and TRBJ1-1; the D is unclear. Germline CDR1 SGHTA, CDR2 FQGNSA. V was pared by 1 base and J by 1 base, with 4 bases between. CDR3 length: 13 amino acids. The CDR3 bases are TGTGCCAGCAGCTTAGTGCAGAACACTGAAGCTTTCTTT. Residues: CASSLVQNTEAFF.

This clone was counted only a few times. The chain recombines TRBV7-9 with TRBJ1-4; D is undetermined. Trimming shortened V by 2 bases and J by 7 bases, and 11 bases separated the two germline ends. The CDR3 runs to 14 residues. Germline CDR1 SEHNR, CDR2 FQNEAQ (reference sequence). CDR3 residues: CASSLLGLAEKLFF. DNA for the CDR3: TGTGCCAGCAGCTTACTAGGCCTTGCTGAAAAACTGTTTTTT.

The CDR3 spells CAITDRVAYEQYF. The CDR3, as DNA: TGTGCCATCACGGACAGGGTAGCCTACGAGCAGTACTTC. This chain joins TRBV10-3 and TRBJ2-7, with TRBD1 matching over 8 bases. The germline V gene encodes CDR1 ENHRY and CDR2 SYGVKD. V lost 7 bases, J lost 2 bases, and 4 bases stayed unmatched. CDR3 size: 13 residues.

V and J are TRBV7-2 and TRBJ2-1, with a weak D call TRBD1 (5 bases). V was clipped by 1 base and J by 8 bases, with 15 bases between them. This CDR3 comprises 15 residues. Germline CDR1 SGHTA, CDR2 FQGNSA. The CDR3 sequence is CASSLVGRVMDEQFF. The CDR3 region has the DNA TGTGCCAGCAGCTTAGTGGGCAGGGTCATGGATGAGCAGTTCTTC.

This clone was counted between two and nine times. The chain links TRBV25-1 to TRBJ2-5; possibly TRBD2 for D (7 bases). CDR1 and CDR2 (germline): MGHDK, SYGVNS. The CDR3 has 12 residues. Trimming left V 6 bases short and J 4 bases short, with 9 bases between. CDR3: CASSGGRETQYF. The CDR3 DNA reads TGTGCCAGCAGCGGGGGGCGAGAGACCCAGTACTTC.

The chain combines TRBV28 with TRBJ2-7; TRBD2 matches at 14 bases. After removal of 2 bases from V and 5 bases from J, the junction contained 5 bases not matched to a gene. The CDR3 spans 16 residues. The germline CDR1 and CDR2 sequences are MDHEN and SYDVKM. The CDR3 loop is CASSLETSGRANEQYF. CDR3 coding DNA: TGTGCCAGCAGTTTAGAGACTAGCGGGAGGGCCAACGAGCAGTACTTC.

The V gene is TRBV5-4, the J gene TRBJ1-2; TRBD1 might be the D (5 bases). Germline CDR1 reads SGHNT; CDR2 reads YYREEE (reference sequence). The V end was cut by 3 bases, the J end by 4 bases, with 13 bases between. The CDR3 is made up of 14 amino acids. The CDR3 DNA reads as TGTGCCAGCAGCTCGCGGGCGGGGCTCTATGGCTACACCTTC. Translated, it gives CASSSRAGLYGYTF.